This T cell receptor beta chain was recovered during a study of T cells in tumors after PD-1 blockade. Germline assignment: CDR1 SGHDT and CDR2 YYEEEE. This CDR3 has 14 residues. The V and J ends lost 1 base and 6 bases respectively, with 13 bases between them. Some clones are missing from TCRdb's copy, which holds only in-frame ones; the method was immunoSEQ multiplex PCR. The sample lists fewer than 7,500 clones, roughly 80% occurring once. The chain links TRBV5-6 to TRBJ1-2; unclear D gene. The receptor was isolated from a human donor with advanced basal cell or squamous cell carcinoma (not recorded which). This specimen was PBMCs, taken after anti-PD-1 therapy. CDR3 nucleotides: TGTGCCAGCAGCTTGCCAGGATCACCAAATGGCTACACCTTC. This translates into CASSLPGSPNGYTF.